This T cell receptor beta chain was found in a study of cytomegalovirus exposure and HLA in healthy donors. Germline V gene lookup returns CDR1 MNHNY and CDR2 SVGAGI (reference sequence). Trimming left V 6 bases short and J 7 bases short, with 18 bases between. There are 14 residues in the CDR3. Broader study findings: An apparent linkage of common viral pathogens to several of the most significant clusters emerged in a later analysis.

The primer mix had 60 Vbeta and 13 Jbeta primers. Sequencing was performed with immunoSEQ multiplex PCR; in TCRdb, only in-frame clones are kept and a portion is missing. Across approximately 110,000 clones, the top ten clones capture more than 0.9% of the sample. Concerning this clone itself: Its cognate antigen is unknown.

This receptor was obtained from a man aged 18 to 29 in good health and CMV-seronegative. The chain joins TRBV6-6 to TRBJ1-2, with D perhaps matching TRBD1 (5 bases). Sequencing was carried out using PBMCs. The CDR3 sequence is CASRAPNGGVGYTF. CDR3 sequence (DNA): TGTGCCAGCAGGGCTCCCAATGGGGGGGTTGGCTACACCTTC.